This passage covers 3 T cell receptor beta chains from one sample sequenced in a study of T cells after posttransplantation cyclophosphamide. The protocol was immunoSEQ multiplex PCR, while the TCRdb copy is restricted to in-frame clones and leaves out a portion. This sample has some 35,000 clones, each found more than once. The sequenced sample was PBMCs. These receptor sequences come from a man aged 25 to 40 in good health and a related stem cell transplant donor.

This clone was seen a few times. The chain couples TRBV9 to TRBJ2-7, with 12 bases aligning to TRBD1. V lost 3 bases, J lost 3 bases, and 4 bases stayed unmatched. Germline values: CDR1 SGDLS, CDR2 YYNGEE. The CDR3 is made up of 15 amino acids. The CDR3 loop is CASSEGTGGFYEQYF. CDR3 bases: TGTGCCAGCAGCGAGGGGACAGGGGGCTTCTACGAGCAGTACTTC.

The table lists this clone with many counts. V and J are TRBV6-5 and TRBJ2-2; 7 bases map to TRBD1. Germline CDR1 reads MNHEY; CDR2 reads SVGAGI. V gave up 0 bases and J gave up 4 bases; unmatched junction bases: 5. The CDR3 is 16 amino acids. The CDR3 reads CASSYSRQGSTGELFF. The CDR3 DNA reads TGTGCCAGCAGTTACTCGAGACAGGGAAGCACCGGGGAGCTGTTTTTT.

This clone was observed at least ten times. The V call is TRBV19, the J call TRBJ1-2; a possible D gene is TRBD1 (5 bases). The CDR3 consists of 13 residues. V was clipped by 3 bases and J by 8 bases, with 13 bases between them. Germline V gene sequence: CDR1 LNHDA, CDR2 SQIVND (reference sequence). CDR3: CASSIWQGGGYTF. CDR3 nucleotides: TGTGCCAGTAGTATTTGGCAGGGAGGAGGCTACACCTTC.